This T cell receptor (beta chain) was captured by sequencing in a study of beta chain features in type 1 diabetes. This clone occurred a few times. Its antigen is unknown. The identical CDR3 is also encoded by other nucleotide sequences in the sample. Study-wide points: The similarity of naive, central memory and Treg TCRB repertoires appeared greater among patients than among healthy donors. Fewer junction insertions and more nucleotide deletions appeared in type 1 diabetes patients.

Every isolated RNA sample was fully reverse transcribed, so sequencing captured expressed TCRB transcripts. Clones were sequenced by immunoSEQ multiplex PCR, and TCRdb holds only the in-frame ones, with some missing. The data hold 970,000 or so clones, with roughly 17% observed a single time. Germline loops: CDR1 SGHTA, CDR2 FQGNSA. With 5 bases removed from V and 3 bases from J, the gap between germline ends came to 10 bases. The length of the CDR3 is 13 residues. A sort by CD45RO/CCR7/CD25/CD127/CD95/CD27 yielded CD4+ naive, central memory, regulatory and stem cell-like memory cells. The chain uses TRBV7-2 and TRBJ2-5; D remains ambiguous. The TCR originated in a woman between 18 and 29 years old in good health. Input material: naive CD4+ T cells from blood. The CDR3 DNA reads as TGTGCCAGCAGCCTCACCAGAGAAGAGACCCAGTACTTC. Amino acid sequence: CASSLTREETQYF.